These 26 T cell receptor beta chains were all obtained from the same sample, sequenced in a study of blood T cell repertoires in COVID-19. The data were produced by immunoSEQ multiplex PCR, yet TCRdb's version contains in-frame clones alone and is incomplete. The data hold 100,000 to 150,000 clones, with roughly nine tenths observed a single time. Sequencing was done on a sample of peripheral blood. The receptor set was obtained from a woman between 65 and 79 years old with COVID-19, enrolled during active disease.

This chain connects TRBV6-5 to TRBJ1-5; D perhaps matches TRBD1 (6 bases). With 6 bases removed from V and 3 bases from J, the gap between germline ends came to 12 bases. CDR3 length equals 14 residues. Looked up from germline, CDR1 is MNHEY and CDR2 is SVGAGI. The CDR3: CASRKTGTNQPQHF. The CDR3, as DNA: TGTGCCAGCAGAAAAACAGGGACCAATCAGCCCCAGCATTTT.

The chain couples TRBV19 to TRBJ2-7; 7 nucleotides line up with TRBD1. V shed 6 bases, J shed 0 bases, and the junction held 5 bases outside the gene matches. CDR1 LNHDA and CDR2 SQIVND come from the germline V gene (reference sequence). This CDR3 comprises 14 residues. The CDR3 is CASRGRQGSYEQYF. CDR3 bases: TGTGCCAGTAGAGGCAGACAGGGCTCCTACGAGCAGTACTTC. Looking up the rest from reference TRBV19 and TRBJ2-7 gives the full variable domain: DGGITQSPKYLFRKEGQNVTLSCEQNLNHDAMYWYRQDPGQGLRLIYYSQIVNDFQKGDIAEGYSVSREKKESFPLTVTSAQKNPTAFYLCASRGRQGSYEQYFGPGTRLTVT.

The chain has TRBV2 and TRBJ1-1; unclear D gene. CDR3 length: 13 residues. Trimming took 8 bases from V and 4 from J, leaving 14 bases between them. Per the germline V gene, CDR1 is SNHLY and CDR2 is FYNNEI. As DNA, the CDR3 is TGTGCCAGCGTTGGACCCCGGGGCACTGAAGCTTTCTTT. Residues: CASVGPRGTEAFF. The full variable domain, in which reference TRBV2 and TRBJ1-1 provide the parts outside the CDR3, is EPEVTQTPSHQVTQMGQEVILRCVPISNHLYFYWYRQILGQKVEFLVSFYNNEISEKSEIFDDQFSVERPDGSNFTLKIRSTKLEDSAMYFCASVGPRGTEAFFGQGTRLTVV.

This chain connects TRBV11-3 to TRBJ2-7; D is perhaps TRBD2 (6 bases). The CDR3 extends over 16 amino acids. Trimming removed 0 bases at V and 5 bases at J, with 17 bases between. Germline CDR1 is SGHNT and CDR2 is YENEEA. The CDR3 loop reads CASSLERGVYGNEQYF. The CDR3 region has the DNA TGTGCCAGCAGCTTAGAGCGGGGTGTTTACGGCAACGAGCAGTACTTC.

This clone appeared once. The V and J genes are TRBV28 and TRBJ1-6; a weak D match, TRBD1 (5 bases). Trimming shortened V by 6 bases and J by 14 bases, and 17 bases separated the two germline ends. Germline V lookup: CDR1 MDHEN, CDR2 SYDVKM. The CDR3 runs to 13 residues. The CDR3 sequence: CASSPNGGGTLHF. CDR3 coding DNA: TGTGCCAGCAGCCCCAATGGGGGGGGGACCCTCCACTTT.

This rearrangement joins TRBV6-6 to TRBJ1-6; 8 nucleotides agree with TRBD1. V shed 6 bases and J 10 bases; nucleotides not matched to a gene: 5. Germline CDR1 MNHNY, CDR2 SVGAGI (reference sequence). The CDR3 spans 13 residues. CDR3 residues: CASRDRAHSPLHF. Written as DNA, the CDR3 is TGTGCCAGCAGGGACAGGGCTCACTCACCCCTCCACTTT.

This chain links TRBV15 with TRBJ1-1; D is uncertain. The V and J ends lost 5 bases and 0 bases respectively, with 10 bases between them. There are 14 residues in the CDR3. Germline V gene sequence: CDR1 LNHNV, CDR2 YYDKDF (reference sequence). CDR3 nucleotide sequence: TGTGCCACCAGCGTCGGTGATATGAACACTGAAGCTTTCTTT. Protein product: CATSVGDMNTEAFF.

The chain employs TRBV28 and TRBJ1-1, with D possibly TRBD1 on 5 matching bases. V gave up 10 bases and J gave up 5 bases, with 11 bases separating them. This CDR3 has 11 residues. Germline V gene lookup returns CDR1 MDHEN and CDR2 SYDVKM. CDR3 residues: CATWGGTEAFF. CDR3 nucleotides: TGTGCCACCTGGGGGGGAACTGAAGCTTTCTTT.

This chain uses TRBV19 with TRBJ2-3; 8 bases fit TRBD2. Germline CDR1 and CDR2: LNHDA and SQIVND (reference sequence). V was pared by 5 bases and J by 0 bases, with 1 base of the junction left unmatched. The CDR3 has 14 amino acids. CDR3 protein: CASSSGGSTDTQYF. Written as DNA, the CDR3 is TGTGCCAGTAGTTCGGGGGGGAGCACAGATACGCAGTATTTT. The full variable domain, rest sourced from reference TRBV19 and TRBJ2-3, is DGGITQSPKYLFRKEGQNVTLSCEQNLNHDAMYWYRQDPGQGLRLIYYSQIVNDFQKGDIAEGYSVSREKKESFPLTVTSAQKNPTAFYLCASSSGGSTDTQYFGPGTRLTVL.

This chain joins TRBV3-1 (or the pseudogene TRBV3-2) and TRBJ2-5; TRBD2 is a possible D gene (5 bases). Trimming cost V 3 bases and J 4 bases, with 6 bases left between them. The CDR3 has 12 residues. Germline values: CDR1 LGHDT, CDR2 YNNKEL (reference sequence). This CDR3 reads CASSQEAETQYF. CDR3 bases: TGTGCCAGCAGCCAGGAGGCAGAGACCCAGTACTTC.

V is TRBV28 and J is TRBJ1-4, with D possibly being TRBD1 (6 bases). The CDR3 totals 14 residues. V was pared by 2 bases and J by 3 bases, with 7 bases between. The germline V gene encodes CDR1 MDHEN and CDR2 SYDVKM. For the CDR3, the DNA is TGTGCCAGCAGTTTAGACAGGCCTAATGAAAAACTGTTTTTT. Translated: CASSLDRPNEKLFF.

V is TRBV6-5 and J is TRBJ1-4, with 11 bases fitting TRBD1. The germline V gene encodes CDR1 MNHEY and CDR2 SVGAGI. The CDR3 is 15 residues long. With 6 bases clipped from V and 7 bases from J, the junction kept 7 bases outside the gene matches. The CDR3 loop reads CASSRGQGAIEKLFF. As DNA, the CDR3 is TGTGCCAGCAGCCGAGGACAGGGGGCGATTGAAAAACTGTTTTTT.

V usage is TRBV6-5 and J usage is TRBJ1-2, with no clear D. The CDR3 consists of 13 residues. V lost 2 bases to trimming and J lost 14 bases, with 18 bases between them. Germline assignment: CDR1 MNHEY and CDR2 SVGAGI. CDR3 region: CASSYPSLAFLTF. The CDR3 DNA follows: TGTGCCAGCAGTTACCCCAGCCTAGCCTTCTTAACCTTC.

The CDR3 sequence: CASSLVENSYEQYF. The CDR3 DNA reads TGTGCCAGCAGCTTAGTAGAGAACTCCTACGAGCAGTACTTC. V gene TRBV7-9 combines with J gene TRBJ2-7; D is ambiguous. The CDR3 extends over 14 amino acids. V was shortened by 1 base and J by 0 bases, with 7 bases between the two germline ends. Per the germline V gene, CDR1 is SEHNR and CDR2 is FQNEAQ (reference sequence).

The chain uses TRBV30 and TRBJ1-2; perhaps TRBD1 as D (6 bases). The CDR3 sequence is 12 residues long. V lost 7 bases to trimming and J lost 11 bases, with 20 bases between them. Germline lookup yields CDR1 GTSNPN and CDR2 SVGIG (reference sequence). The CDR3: CASSDSSDLYTF. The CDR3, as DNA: TGTGCCTCATCGGACAGTTCTGACTTGTACACCTTC.

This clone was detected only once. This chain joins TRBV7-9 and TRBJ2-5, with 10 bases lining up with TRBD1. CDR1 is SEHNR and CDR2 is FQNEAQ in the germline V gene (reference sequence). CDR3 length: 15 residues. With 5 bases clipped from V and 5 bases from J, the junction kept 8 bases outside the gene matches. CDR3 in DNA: TGTGCCAGCAGCCGAACTGACAGGGGGCGTGAGACCCAGTACTTC. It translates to CASSRTDRGRETQYF.

In DNA, the CDR3 is TGCGCCAGCAGCTTGATCCCAGGGCCGGATTCACCCCTCCACTTT. This gives the protein CASSLIPGPDSPLHF. The chain is built from TRBV5-1 and TRBJ1-6; D might be TRBD1 (5 bases). Germline loops: CDR1 SGHRS, CDR2 YFSETQ. The CDR3 extends over 15 amino acids. V gave up 1 base and J gave up 8 bases, with 13 bases separating them.

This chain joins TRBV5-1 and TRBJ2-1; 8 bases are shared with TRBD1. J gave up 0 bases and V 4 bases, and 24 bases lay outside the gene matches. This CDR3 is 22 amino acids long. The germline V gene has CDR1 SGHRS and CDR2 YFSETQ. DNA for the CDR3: TGCGCCAGCAGCCCCCTCCCTTCAGGGGGCGGAATGCTGGGGGTCTCCTACAATGAGCAGTTCTTC. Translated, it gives CASSPLPSGGGMLGVSYNEQFF.

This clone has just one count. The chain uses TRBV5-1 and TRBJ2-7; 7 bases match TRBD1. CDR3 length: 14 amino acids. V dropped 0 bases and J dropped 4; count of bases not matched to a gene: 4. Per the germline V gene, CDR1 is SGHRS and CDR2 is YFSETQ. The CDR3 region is CASSLGMGQYEQYF. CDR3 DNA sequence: TGCGCCAGCAGCTTGGGAATGGGACAGTACGAGCAGTACTTC.

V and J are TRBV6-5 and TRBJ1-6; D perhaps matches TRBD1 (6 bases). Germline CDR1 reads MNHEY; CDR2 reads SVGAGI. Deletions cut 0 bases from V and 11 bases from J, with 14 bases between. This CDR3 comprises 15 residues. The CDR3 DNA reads TGTGCCAGCAGTTACTCGGACAGCCCCAGTGCACCCCTCCACTTT. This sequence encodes CASSYSDSPSAPLHF.

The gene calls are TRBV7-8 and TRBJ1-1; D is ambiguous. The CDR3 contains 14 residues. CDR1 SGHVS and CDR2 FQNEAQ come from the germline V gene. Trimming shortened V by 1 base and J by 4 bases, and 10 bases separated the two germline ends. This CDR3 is CASSLEMSGTEAFF. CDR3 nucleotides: TGTGCCAGCAGCTTAGAGATGAGTGGCACTGAAGCTTTCTTT.

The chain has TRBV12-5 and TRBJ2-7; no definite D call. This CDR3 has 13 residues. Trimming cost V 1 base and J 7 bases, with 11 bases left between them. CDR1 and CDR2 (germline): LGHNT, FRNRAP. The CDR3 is CASGLDSSGEQYF. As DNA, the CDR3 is TGTGCTAGTGGTTTGGACAGCTCAGGAGAGCAGTACTTC.

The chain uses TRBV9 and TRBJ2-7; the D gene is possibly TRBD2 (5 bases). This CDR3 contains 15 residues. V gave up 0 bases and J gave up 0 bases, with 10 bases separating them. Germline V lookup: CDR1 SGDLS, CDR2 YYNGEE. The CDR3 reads CASSVEADHSYEQYF. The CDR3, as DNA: TGTGCCAGCAGCGTAGAAGCGGACCACTCCTACGAGCAGTACTTC.

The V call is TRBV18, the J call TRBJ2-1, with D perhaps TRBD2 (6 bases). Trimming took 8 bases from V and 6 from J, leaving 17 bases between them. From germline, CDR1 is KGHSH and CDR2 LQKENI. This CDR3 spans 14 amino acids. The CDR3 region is CASIHGGKVNEQFF. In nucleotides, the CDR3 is TGTGCCAGCATCCACGGAGGGAAGGTCAATGAGCAGTTCTTC.

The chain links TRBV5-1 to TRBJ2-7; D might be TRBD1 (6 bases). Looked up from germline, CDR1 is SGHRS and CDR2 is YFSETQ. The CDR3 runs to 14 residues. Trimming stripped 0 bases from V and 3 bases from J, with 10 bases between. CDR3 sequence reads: CASSLGAGVYEQYF. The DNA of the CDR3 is TGCGCCAGCAGCTTGGGGGCAGGGGTCTACGAGCAGTACTTC.

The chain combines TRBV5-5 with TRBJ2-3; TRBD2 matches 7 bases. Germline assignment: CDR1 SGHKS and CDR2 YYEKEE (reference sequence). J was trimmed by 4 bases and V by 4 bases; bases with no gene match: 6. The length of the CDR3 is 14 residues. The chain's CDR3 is CASSGLVSADTQYF. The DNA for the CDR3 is TGTGCCAGCAGCGGACTAGTATCTGCAGATACGCAGTATTTT.